The 17 T cell receptor beta chains given below trace back to one sample, sequenced in a study of blood T cell repertoires in COVID-19. Clones were read by immunoSEQ multiplex PCR, and TCRdb kept only the in-frame ones, dropping some. Of about 380,000 clones in the sample, roughly four fifths were seen once. Sequencing was done on a sample of peripheral blood. These receptor sequences come from a human donor with acute or convalescent COVID-19. The donor label of this sample is uncertain.

The genes are TRBV27 and TRBJ2-7, with 10 nucleotides matching TRBD1. Germline V CDR1 and CDR2: MNHEY, SMNVEV (reference sequence). This CDR3 is built from 14 residues. Trimming took 2 bases from V and 5 from J; bases not matched to a gene: 3. The DNA of the CDR3 is TGTGCCAGCAGTTTAGGGACAGGGGTCAACGAGCAGTACTTC. As protein: CASSLGTGVNEQYF.

This clone was found once. This chain uses TRBV5-1 with TRBJ2-1, with 7 bases matching TRBD2. V lost 0 bases to trimming and J lost 5 bases; unmatched junction nucleotides: 8. CDR3 size: 16 residues. The germline gives CDR1 SGHRS, CDR2 YFSETQ. CDR3 in amino acids: CASSLEGRGGHNEQFF. The CDR3 bases are TGCGCCAGCAGCTTGGAAGGCCGCGGGGGACACAATGAGCAGTTCTTC.

The chain couples TRBV19 to TRBJ2-3, with TRBD2 matching 7 bases. Germline-derived CDR1 and CDR2 are LNHDA and SQIVND (reference sequence). Trimming removed 2 bases from V and 3 bases from J; junction bases left unmatched: 5. The CDR3 loop spans 15 amino acids. The CDR3 reads CASSIRWGGTDTQYF. The DNA of the CDR3 is TGTGCCAGTAGTATACGATGGGGGGGAACAGATACGCAGTATTTT. Using reference TRBV19 and TRBJ2-3 for the parts outside the CDR3, the full variable domain is DGGITQSPKYLFRKEGQNVTLSCEQNLNHDAMYWYRQDPGQGLRLIYYSQIVNDFQKGDIAEGYSVSREKKESFPLTVTSAQKNPTAFYLCASSIRWGGTDTQYFGPGTRLTVL.

The chain is built from TRBV5-1 and TRBJ1-6, with TRBD1 matching 7 bases. In germline, CDR1 is SGHRS, CDR2 YFSETQ. V lost 5 bases, J lost 10 bases, and 6 bases stayed unmatched. CDR3 length: 13 amino acids. CDR3 bases: TGCGCCAGCAGAACAGGGGACGGCTCACCCCTCCACTTT. Its translation is CASRTGDGSPLHF.

The genes are TRBV10-3 and TRBJ1-2; 10 bases match TRBD1. V dropped 6 bases and J dropped 2; count of bases not matched to a gene: 3. Germline V gives CDR1 ENHRY, CDR2 SYGVKD. The length of the CDR3 is 14 residues. The CDR3 bases are TGTGCCATCAGAGGGACAGGGGAGAACTATGGCTACACCTTC. Amino acids: CAIRGTGENYGYTF.

V gene TRBV2 combines with J gene TRBJ1-3; 11 nucleotides match TRBD1. The CDR3 runs 15 residues. After removal of 4 bases from V and 6 bases from J, the junction contained 5 bases not matched to a gene. Per germline, CDR1 SNHLY and CDR2 FYNNEI. In nucleotides, the CDR3 is TGTGCCAGCAGTGCGGACAGGGGGCGAGTAAACACCATATATTTT. Translated: CASSADRGRVNTIYF.

This chain connects TRBV6-5 to TRBJ2-3; the D gene is possibly TRBD2 (5 bases). Trimming removed 7 bases at V and 0 bases at J, with 11 bases between. CDR3 length equals 14 residues. Germline CDR1 reads MNHEY; CDR2 reads SVGAGI. DNA of the CDR3: TGTGCCAGCAACCCGGGAACGAGCACAGATACGCAGTATTTT. It translates to CASNPGTSTDTQYF.

The gene calls are TRBV6-1 and TRBJ1-5; TRBD1 is a possible D gene (5 bases). Trimming removed 0 bases at V and 8 bases at J, with 17 bases between. Per the germline V gene, CDR1 is MNHNS and CDR2 is SASEGT. There are 16 residues in the CDR3. The CDR3 here is CASSEARRGGREPQHF. As DNA, the CDR3 is TGTGCCAGCAGTGAAGCGCGGAGGGGCGGTAGGGAGCCCCAGCATTTT.

The rearrangement joins TRBV3-1 (or the pseudogene TRBV3-2) to TRBJ2-2; TRBD2 matches 7 bases. Germline V lookup: CDR1 LGHDT, CDR2 YNNKEL (reference sequence). V shed 4 bases and J 6 bases; nucleotides not matched to a gene: 5. This CDR3 comprises 14 residues. This CDR3 reads CASSPAGGSGELFF. CDR3 DNA sequence: TGTGCCAGCAGCCCAGCCGGGGGGTCCGGGGAGCTGTTTTTT.

The V gene is TRBV6-4, the J gene TRBJ2-1, with D possibly being TRBD2 (5 bases). V gave up 5 bases and J gave up 2 bases, with 7 bases separating them. CDR3 length: 13 amino acids. Germline lookup yields CDR1 MRHNA and CDR2 SNTAGT. The CDR3: CASSRETYNEQFF. Here the CDR3 DNA reads TGTGCCAGCAGTCGGGAAACCTACAATGAGCAGTTCTTC.

The chain is built from TRBV28 and TRBJ1-5; D remains unclear. The germline gives CDR1 MDHEN, CDR2 SYDVKM. The CDR3 spans 13 residues. V gave up 7 bases and J gave up 2 bases, with 9 bases separating them. The CDR3 protein is CASTPQGNQPQHF. For the CDR3, the DNA is TGTGCCAGCACCCCGCAGGGCAATCAGCCCCAGCATTTT.

V is TRBV15 and J is TRBJ2-6; possible D gene TRBD2, 6 bases. CDR1 LNHNV and CDR2 YYDKDF come from the germline V gene (reference sequence). The CDR3 runs 15 residues. Deletions cut 11 bases from V and 4 bases from J, with 18 bases between. CDR3 nucleotide sequence: TGTGCCTCGAGAGGCGCGGGGACCGGGGCCAACGTCCTGACTTTC. As protein: CASRGAGTGANVLTF. Full variable domain (outside the CDR3, taken from reference TRBV15 and TRBJ2-6): DAMVIQNPRYQVTQFGKPVTLSCSQTLNHNVMYWYQQKSSQAPKLLFHYYDKDFNNEADTPDNFQSRRPNTSFCFLDIRSPGLGDTAMYLCASRGAGTGANVLTFGAGSRLTVL.

Regarding this clone: The sample has other DNA sequences that encode this CDR3 too. V usage is TRBV19 and J usage is TRBJ1-6, with 9 bases identical to TRBD1. This CDR3 is built from 14 residues. Germline assignment: CDR1 LNHDA and CDR2 SQIVND (reference sequence). After removal of 4 bases from V and 7 bases from J, the junction contained 2 bases not matched to a gene. The CDR3 loop reads CASSRDRVNSPLHF. The CDR3 DNA reads as TGTGCCAGTAGTAGGGACAGGGTGAATTCACCCCTCCACTTT. The full variable domain, completed using reference TRBV19 and TRBJ1-6, is DGGITQSPKYLFRKEGQNVTLSCEQNLNHDAMYWYRQDPGQGLRLIYYSQIVNDFQKGDIAEGYSVSREKKESFPLTVTSAQKNPTAFYLCASSRDRVNSPLHFGNGTRLTVT.

The V gene is TRBV14, the J gene TRBJ2-7; tentatively, D is TRBD2 (6 bases). CDR1 and CDR2 (germline): SGHDN, FVKESK. The CDR3 runs 17 residues. V lost 0 bases, J lost 3 bases, and 18 bases lay in between. In nucleotides, the CDR3 is TGTGCCAGCAGCCAAGATTGGGGCGGGATTGGGGTCTACGAGCAGTACTTC. Protein sequence: CASSQDWGGIGVYEQYF.

This chain connects TRBV30 to TRBJ1-5; TRBD1 might be the D (5 bases). This CDR3 is built from 15 residues. The germline V gene has CDR1 GTSNPN and CDR2 SVGIG (reference sequence). Trimming cost V 0 bases and J 6 bases, with 15 bases left between them. Written as DNA, the CDR3 is TGTGCCTGGAGTGTTCAAGGGGCGCTGATTCAGCCCCAGCATTTT. Its translation: CAWSVQGALIQPQHF.

The chain links TRBV7-8 to TRBJ1-6, with a possible D match to TRBD1 (6 bases). The V gene lost 5 bases and the J gene lost 9 bases, with 20 bases spanning the gap. The CDR3 sequence is 16 residues long. Looked up from germline, CDR1 is SGHVS and CDR2 is FQNEAQ. The CDR3 nucleotides are TGTGCCAGCAGCGGACGGGGGGGCCCCAACCTTTCACCCCTCCACTTT. Protein product: CASSGRGGPNLSPLHF.

The table lists this clone with a count of one. The rearrangement uses TRBV18 and TRBJ2-7; 10 nucleotides align to TRBD2. The germline CDR1 and CDR2 sequences are KGHSH and LQKENI. Trimming took 3 bases from V and 3 from J; bases not matched to a gene: 5. The CDR3 has 15 residues. The CDR3 DNA reads as TGTGCCAGCTCACCTCGCCTAGCGGGGGACTACGAGCAGTACTTC. Its translation: CASSPRLAGDYEQYF.